Listed here are 8 T cell receptor beta chains from one sample, sequenced in a study of beta chain features in type 1 diabetes. Investigators reverse transcribed all isolated RNA, so they sequenced expressed TCRB transcripts. Generated by immunoSEQ multiplex PCR, the TCRdb table keeps only in-frame clones and is missing some. The table records about 620,000 clones, about 14% of them present only once. The sequenced material came from naive CD4+ T cells from blood. The receptors come from a man between 18 and 29 years old in good health.

This clone turned up a few times. This chain connects TRBV7-8 to TRBJ2-1, with 7 bases fitting TRBD2. The CDR3 is 15 residues long. CDR1 SGHVS and CDR2 FQNEAQ come from the germline V gene. V lost 1 base and J lost 7; bases outside the gene matches: 7. CDR3 nucleotides: TGTGCCAGCAGCTTAGTACGTCGGACTAGAAATGAGCAGTTCTTC. This translates into CASSLVRRTRNEQFF.

V is TRBV6-6 and J is TRBJ1-4; 8 nucleotides agree with TRBD1. Germline CDR1 and CDR2: MNHNY and SVGAGI (reference sequence). V gave up 2 bases and J gave up 7 bases; unmatched junction bases: 3. The CDR3 totals 14 residues. In DNA, the CDR3 is TGTGCCAGCAGTTACATCAGGGGGCTTGAAAAACTGTTTTTT. As protein: CASSYIRGLEKLFF.

On this clone: The junction shows a germline mismatch at one end, possibly a read error. The V and J genes are TRBV6-1 and TRBJ2-3; 11 bases match TRBD2. The germline V gene encodes CDR1 MNHNS and CDR2 SASEGT. The CDR3 extends over 17 amino acids. CDR3 nucleotides: TGTGCCAGCAGTCAAGCGGGACTAGCGGAAGGCACAGATACGCAGTATTTT. Translating gives CASSQAGLAEGTDTQYF.

This clone has only a few counts. One end of the junction does not line up with germline, which may come from a read error. The rearrangement links TRBV5-6 to TRBJ1-2, with TRBD1 as a possible D gene (6 bases). CDR3 length: 13 residues. The germline gives CDR1 SGHDT, CDR2 YYEEEE. The CDR3 nucleotides read TGTGCCAGCACCTTGCAGGGGCCATATGGCTACACCTTC. Its translation: CASTLQGPYGYTF.

The V and J genes are TRBV9 and TRBJ1-1; D is perhaps TRBD1 (5 bases). The CDR3 is made up of 17 amino acids. CDR1 and CDR2 from the germline V gene are SGDLS and YYNGEE. The germline V and J ends were trimmed by 6 bases and 1 base, with 22 bases remaining between them. CDR3 nucleotide sequence: TGTGCCAGCACCCCTCGGGGGGTAGGATGGAGGAACACTGAAGCTTTCTTT. Encoded protein: CASTPRGVGWRNTEAFF. Supplemented by reference TRBV9 and TRBJ1-1, the full variable domain reads DSGVTQTPKHLITATGQRVTLRCSPRSGDLSVYWYQQSLDQGLQFLIQYYNGEERAKGNILERFSAQQFPDLHSELNLSSLELGDSALYFCASTPRGVGWRNTEAFFGQGTRLTVV.

The gene calls are TRBV14 and TRBJ2-3; 9 bases agree with TRBD2. Germline CDR1 and CDR2: SGHDN and FVKESK. There are 15 residues in the CDR3. The V gene end was trimmed by 7 bases and the J gene end by 11 bases; junction bases not matched to a gene: 16. This CDR3 is CASTPAGGSFIGQYF. DNA of the CDR3: TGTGCCAGCACCCCAGCGGGGGGCTCCTTCATCGGGCAGTATTTT. The full variable domain, its missing parts supplied by reference TRBV14 and TRBJ2-3, is EAGVTQFPSHSVIEKGQTVTLRCDPISGHDNLYWYRRVMGKEIKFLLHFVKESKQDESGMPNNRFLAERTGGTYSTLKVQPAELEDSGVYFCASTPAGGSFIGQYFGPGTRLTVL.

This clone was counted between two and nine times. The V gene is TRBV4-3, the J gene TRBJ2-3; TRBD2 might be the D (5 bases). The CDR3 consists of 17 residues. V lost 1 base and J 4 bases, leaving 18 bases between the germline ends. The germline gives CDR1 LGHNA, CDR2 YSLEER. This chain's CDR3 is CASSQALTSIGADTQYF. CDR3 nucleotides: TGCGCCAGCAGCCAAGCTCTAACTAGTATCGGAGCAGATACGCAGTATTTT.

The chain recombines TRBV5-6 with TRBJ2-7; D unclear. V lost 4 bases to trimming and J lost 1 base, with 6 bases between them. The CDR3 sequence is 12 residues long. Germline V lookup: CDR1 SGHDT, CDR2 YYEEEE. The CDR3 here is CASSTGSYEQYF. In DNA form, the CDR3 reads TGTGCCAGCAGCACCGGTTCCTACGAGCAGTACTTC. Drawing the rest from reference TRBV5-6 and TRBJ2-7, the complete variable domain is DAGVTQSPTHLIKTRGQQVTLRCSPKSGHDTVSWYQQALGQGPQFIFQYYEEEERQRGNFPDRFSGHQFPNYSSELNVNALLLGDSALYLCASSTGSYEQYFGPGTRLTVT.